This T cell receptor beta chain was sequenced for a study of long-term antiretroviral therapy in people with HIV. The V and J ends lost 0 bases and 16 bases respectively, with 11 bases between them. This CDR3 spans 11 amino acids. In germline, CDR1 is SGDLS, CDR2 YYNGEE. Study-level results: After ART, diversity increased yet remained lower than transplant donor controls.

The authors ran the immunoSEQ assay, v3.0, at survey level. A target of about 40,000-55,000 T-cell genomes per sample was set for sequencing. Produced via immunoSEQ multiplex PCR; TCRdb's table is partial and in-frame only. The table has under 25,000 clones, approximately 86% seen once. Remarks on this clone: The antigen is not known.

The TCR originated in a man aged 55 to 70 with HIV. This material consisted of unsorted PBMCs, taken 1.3 years after starting antiretroviral therapy. The rearrangement links TRBV9 to TRBJ2-1; D ambiguous. This chain's CDR3 is CASSVGPFLFF. The CDR3 region has the DNA TGTGCCAGCAGCGTAGGGCCTTTTCTCTTCTTC. Combining the CDR3 with reference TRBV9 and TRBJ2-1 gives the whole variable domain DSGVTQTPKHLITATGQRVTLRCSPRSGDLSVYWYQQSLDQGLQFLIQYYNGEERAKGNILERFSAQQFPDLHSELNLSSLELGDSALYFCASSVGPFLFFGPGTRLTVL.